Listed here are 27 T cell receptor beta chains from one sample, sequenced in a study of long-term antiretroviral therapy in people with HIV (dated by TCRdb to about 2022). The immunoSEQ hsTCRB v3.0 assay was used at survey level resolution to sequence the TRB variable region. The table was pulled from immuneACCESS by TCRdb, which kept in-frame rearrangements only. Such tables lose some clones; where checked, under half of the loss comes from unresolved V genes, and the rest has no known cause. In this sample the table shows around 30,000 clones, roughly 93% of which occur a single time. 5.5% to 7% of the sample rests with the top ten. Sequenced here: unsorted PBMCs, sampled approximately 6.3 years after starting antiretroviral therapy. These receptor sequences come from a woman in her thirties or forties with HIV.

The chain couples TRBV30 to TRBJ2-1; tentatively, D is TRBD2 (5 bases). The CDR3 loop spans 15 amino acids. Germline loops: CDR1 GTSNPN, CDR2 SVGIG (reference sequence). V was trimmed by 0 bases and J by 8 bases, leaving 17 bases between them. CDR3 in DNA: TGTGCCTGGAGTGTCGGACTGGGCGTGAAGGATGAGCAGTTCTTC. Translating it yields CAWSVGLGVKDEQFF.

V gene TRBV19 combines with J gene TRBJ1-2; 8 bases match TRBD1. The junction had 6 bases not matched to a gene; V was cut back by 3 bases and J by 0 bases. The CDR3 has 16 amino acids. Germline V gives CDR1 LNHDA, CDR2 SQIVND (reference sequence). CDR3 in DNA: TGTGCCAGTAGTATTCCAGGGGGCCTCTCTAACTATGGCTACACCTTC. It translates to CASSIPGGLSNYGYTF.

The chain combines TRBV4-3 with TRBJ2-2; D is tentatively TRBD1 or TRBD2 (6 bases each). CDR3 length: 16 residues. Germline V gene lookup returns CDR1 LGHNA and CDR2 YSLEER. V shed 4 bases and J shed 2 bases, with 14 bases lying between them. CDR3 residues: CASSRGTGTNTGELFF. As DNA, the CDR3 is TGCGCCAGCAGCCGAGGAACAGGGACTAACACCGGGGAGCTGTTTTTT.

The CDR3 reads CASSIPGNSNSPLHF. The CDR3 nucleotides are TGTGCCAGCAGTATCCCAGGGAACAGTAATTCACCCCTCCACTTT. The rearrangement uses TRBV28 and TRBJ1-6, with TRBD1 as a possible D gene (5 bases). V was shortened by 5 bases and J by 6 bases, with 14 bases between the two germline ends. This CDR3 region has 15 residues. CDR1 and CDR2 (germline): MDHEN, SYDVKM.

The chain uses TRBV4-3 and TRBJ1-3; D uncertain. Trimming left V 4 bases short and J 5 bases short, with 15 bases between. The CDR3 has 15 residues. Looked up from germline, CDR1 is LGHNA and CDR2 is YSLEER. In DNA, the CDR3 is TGCGCCAGCAGCCCTGACCGACTGGTCAGAAACACCATATATTTT. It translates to CASSPDRLVRNTIYF.

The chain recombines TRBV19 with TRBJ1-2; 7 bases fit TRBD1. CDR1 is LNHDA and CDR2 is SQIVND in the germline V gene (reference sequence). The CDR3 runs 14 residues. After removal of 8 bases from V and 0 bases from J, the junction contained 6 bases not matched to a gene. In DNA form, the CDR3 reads TGTGCCAGTGAAAGGACAGGAGCTAACTATGGCTACACCTTC. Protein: CASERTGANYGYTF.

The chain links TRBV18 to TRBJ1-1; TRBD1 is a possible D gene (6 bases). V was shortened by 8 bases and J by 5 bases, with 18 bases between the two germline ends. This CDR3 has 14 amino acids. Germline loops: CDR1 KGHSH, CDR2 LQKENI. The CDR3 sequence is CASNNGGGATEAFF. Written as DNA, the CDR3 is TGTGCCAGCAACAATGGAGGGGGAGCAACTGAAGCTTTCTTT. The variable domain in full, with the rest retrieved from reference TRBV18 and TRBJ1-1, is NAGVMQNPRHLVRRRGQEARLRCSPMKGHSHVYWYRQLPEEGLKFMVYLQKENIIDESGMPKERFSAEFPKEGPSILRIQQVVRGDSAAYFCASNNGGGATEAFFGQGTRLTVV.

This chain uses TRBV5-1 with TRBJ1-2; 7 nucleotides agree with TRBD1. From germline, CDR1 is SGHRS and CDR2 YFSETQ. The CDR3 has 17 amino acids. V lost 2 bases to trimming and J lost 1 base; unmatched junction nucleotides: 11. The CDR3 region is CASSFGDSGPFNYGYTF. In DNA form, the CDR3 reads TGCGCCAGCAGCTTTGGGGACAGCGGGCCCTTTAACTATGGCTACACCTTC.

The CDR3 DNA follows: TGTGCCAGCAGCTTGGCCGGGGGGTTCGGGCAGTTCTTC. This gives the protein CASSLAGGFGQFF. The chain recombines TRBV5-4 with TRBJ2-1, with TRBD2 matching 7 bases. The CDR3 sequence is 13 residues long. Per germline, CDR1 SGHNT and CDR2 YYREEE (reference sequence). Trimming at V came to 0 bases and at J to 12 bases, leaving 6 bases not matched to a gene.

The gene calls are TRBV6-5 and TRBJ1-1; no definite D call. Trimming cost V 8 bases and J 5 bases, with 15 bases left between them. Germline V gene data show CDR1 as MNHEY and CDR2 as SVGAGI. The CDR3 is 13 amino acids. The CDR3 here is CASAFVGRTEAFF. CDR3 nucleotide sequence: TGTGCCAGCGCCTTCGTAGGGAGAACTGAAGCTTTCTTT.

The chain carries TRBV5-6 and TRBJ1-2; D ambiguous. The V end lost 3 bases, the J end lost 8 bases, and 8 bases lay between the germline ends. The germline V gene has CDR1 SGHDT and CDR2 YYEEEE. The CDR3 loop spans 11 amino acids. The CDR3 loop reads CASSSGSGYTF. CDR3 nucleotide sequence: TGTGCCAGCAGCTCCGGCTCGGGCTACACCTTC.

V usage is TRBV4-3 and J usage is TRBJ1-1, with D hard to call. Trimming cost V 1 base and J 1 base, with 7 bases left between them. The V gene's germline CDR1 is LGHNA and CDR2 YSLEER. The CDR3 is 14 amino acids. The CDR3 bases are TGCGCCAGCAGCCAAGGACTTAAGAACACTGAAGCTTTCTTT. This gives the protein CASSQGLKNTEAFF.

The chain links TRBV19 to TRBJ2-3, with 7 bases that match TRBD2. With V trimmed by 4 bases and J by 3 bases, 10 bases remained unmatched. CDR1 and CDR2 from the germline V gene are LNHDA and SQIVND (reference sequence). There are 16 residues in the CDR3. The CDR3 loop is CASSTKTSGETDTQYF. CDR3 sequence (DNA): TGTGCCAGTAGTACCAAGACAAGCGGGGAGACAGATACGCAGTATTTT.

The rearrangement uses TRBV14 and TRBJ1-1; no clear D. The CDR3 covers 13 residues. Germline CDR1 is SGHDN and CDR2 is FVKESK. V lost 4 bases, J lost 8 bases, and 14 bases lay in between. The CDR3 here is CASSPLSSREAFF. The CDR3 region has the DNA TGTGCCAGCAGCCCTCTGTCTAGCAGAGAAGCTTTCTTT.

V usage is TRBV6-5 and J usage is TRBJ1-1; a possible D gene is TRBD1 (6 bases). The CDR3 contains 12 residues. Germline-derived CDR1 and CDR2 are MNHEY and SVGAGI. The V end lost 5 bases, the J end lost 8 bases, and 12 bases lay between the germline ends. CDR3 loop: CASSVRRGEAFF. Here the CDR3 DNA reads TGTGCCAGCAGTGTTAGAAGGGGGGAAGCTTTCTTT.

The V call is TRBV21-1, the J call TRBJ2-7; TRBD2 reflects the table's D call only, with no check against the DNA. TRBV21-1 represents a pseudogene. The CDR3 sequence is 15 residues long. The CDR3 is CASSNSISGEYEQYF. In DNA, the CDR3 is TGTGCCAGCAGCAATTCCATTAGCGGAGAGTACGAGCAGTACTTC.

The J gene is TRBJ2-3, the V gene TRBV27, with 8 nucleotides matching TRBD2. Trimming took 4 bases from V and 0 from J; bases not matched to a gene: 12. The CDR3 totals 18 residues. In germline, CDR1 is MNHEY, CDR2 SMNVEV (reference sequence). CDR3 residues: CASSSRAGAHTSTDTQYF. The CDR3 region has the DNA TGTGCCAGCAGTTCCCGAGCGGGGGCTCATACCAGCACAGATACGCAGTATTTT.

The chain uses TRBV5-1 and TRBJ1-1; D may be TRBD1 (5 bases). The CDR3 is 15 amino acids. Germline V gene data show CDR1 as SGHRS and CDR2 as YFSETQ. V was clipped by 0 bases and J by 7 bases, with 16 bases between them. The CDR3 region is CASSLDARKGIEAFF. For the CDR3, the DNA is TGCGCCAGCAGCTTGGACGCGCGGAAGGGGATTGAAGCTTTCTTT.

The CDR3: CASSTGGTSLNIQYF. The CDR3 nucleotides read TGCGCCAGCAGCACAGGGGGCACCTCCTTGAACATTCAGTACTTC. The V gene is TRBV5-1, the J gene TRBJ2-4; 9 bases are shared with TRBD1. This CDR3 is 15 amino acids long. From germline, CDR1 is SGHRS and CDR2 YFSETQ. J gave up 7 bases and V 4 bases, and 9 bases lay outside the gene matches.

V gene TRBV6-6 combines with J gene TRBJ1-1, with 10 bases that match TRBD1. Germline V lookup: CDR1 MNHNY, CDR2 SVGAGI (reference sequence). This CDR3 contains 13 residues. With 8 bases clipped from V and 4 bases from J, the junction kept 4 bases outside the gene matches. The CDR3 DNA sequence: TGTGCCAGCGGGGGACAGGGGAGCACTGAAGCTTTCTTT. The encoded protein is CASGGQGSTEAFF.

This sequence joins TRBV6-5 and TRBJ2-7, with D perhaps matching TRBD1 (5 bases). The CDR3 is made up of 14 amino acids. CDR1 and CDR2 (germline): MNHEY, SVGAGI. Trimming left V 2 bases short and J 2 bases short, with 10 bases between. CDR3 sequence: CASSYLQGTYEQYF. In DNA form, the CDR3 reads TGTGCCAGCAGTTACCTCCAGGGCACCTACGAGCAGTACTTC.

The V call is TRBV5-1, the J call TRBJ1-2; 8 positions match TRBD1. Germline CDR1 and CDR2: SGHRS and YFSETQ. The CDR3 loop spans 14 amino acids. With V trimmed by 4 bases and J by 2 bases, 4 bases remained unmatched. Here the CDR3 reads CASSIGQGNYGYTF. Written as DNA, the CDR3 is TGCGCCAGCAGCATCGGACAGGGAAACTATGGCTACACCTTC.

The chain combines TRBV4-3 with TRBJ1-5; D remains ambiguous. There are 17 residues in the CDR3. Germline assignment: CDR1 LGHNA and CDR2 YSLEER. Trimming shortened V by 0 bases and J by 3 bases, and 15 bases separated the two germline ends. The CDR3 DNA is TGCGCCAGCAGCCAAGAAACGGTGGGAGGGAACAATCAGCCCCAGCATTTT. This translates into CASSQETVGGNNQPQHF.

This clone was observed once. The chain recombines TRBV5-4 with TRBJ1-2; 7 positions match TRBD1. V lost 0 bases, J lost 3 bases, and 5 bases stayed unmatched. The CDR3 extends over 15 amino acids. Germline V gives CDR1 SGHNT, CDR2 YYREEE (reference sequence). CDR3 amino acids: CASSLETGSHYGYTF. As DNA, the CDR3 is TGTGCCAGCAGCTTGGAGACAGGGTCGCACTATGGCTACACCTTC. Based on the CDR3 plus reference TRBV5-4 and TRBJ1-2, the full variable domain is ETGVTQSPTHLIKTRGQQVTLRCSSQSGHNTVSWYQQALGQGPQFIFQYYREEENGRGNFPPRFSGLQFPNYSSELNVNALELDDSALYLCASSLETGSHYGYTFGSGTRLTVV.

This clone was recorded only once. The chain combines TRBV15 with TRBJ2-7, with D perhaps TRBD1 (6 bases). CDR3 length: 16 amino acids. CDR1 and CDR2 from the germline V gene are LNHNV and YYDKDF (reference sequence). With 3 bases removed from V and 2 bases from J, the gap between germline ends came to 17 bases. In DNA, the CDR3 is TGTGCCACCAGCAGGGATTCCGGGACATCAACCTACGAGCAGTACTTC. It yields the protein CATSRDSGTSTYEQYF.

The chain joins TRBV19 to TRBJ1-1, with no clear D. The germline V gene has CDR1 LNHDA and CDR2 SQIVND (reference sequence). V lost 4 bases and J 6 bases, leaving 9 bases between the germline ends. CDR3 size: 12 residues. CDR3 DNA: TGTGCCAGTAGTACACGAGCCGCTGAAGCTTTCTTT. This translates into CASSTRAAEAFF.

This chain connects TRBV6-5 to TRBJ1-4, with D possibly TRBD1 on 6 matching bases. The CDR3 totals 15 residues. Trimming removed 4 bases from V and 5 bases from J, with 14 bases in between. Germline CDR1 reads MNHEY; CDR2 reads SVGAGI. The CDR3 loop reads CASSSPGRGNEKLFF. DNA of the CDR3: TGTGCCAGCAGTTCCCCGGGAAGGGGGAATGAAAAACTGTTTTTT.